The source of this T cell receptor (beta chain) is a study of T cell responses to AZD1222 COVID-19 vaccine. Study-level results: Just a handful of people given AZD1222 tested seropositive at baseline. Clonal diversity may have been underestimated in mostly white British donors. The CD4 TCRs associated with vaccination extended across spike and predominated at 160-218 and 743-854.

Libraries were prepared by immunoSEQ multiplex PCR; TCRdb keeps only in-frame clonotypes and omits some of them. The sample shows some 180,000 clones, just under 95% of them seen only once. V dropped 7 bases and J dropped 4 bases, with 16 bases sitting between them. The CDR3 consists of 13 residues. Germline values: CDR1 SQVTM, CDR2 ANQGSEA. In the case of this clone: Its specificity is unknown.

The clonotype was recovered from an adult in good health. The sequences come from peripheral blood, collected on day 0 of AZD1222 vaccination. The chain joins TRBV29-1 to TRBJ1-1; maybe TRBD1 (6 bases). The CDR3 region is CSGKQGRATEAFF. The CDR3 DNA reads TGCAGCGGAAAACAGGGTAGAGCCACTGAAGCTTTCTTT.